A single sample gave rise to the 6 T cell receptor beta chains below, sequenced in a study of T cell responses to AZD1222 COVID-19 vaccine. Data came from immunoSEQ multiplex PCR; TCRdb stores just in-frame clones and leaves some out. Seen here are 55,000 to 90,000 clones, about four fifths observed once, and the top ten hold over 7.5%. The specimen was peripheral blood, collected on day 0 of AZD1222 vaccination. These receptors originate from an adult in good health.

The chain is built from TRBV27 and TRBJ2-2; D unresolved. CDR1 is MNHEY and CDR2 is SMNVEV in the germline V gene (reference sequence). Trimming took 0 bases from V and 3 from J, leaving 8 bases between them. This CDR3 comprises 15 residues. The CDR3 loop is CASSLSDTYTGELFF. CDR3 nucleotides: TGTGCCAGCAGTTTATCTGACACCTACACCGGGGAGCTGTTTTTT.

This clone was recorded only once. The chain employs TRBV6-5 and TRBJ1-2; D call uncertain. CDR1 is MNHEY and CDR2 is SVGAGI in the germline V gene. The CDR3 has 13 residues. Trimming stripped 4 bases from V and 0 bases from J, with 6 bases between. The CDR3 reads CASSLRSNYGYTF. The DNA of the CDR3 is TGTGCCAGCAGTTTACGTTCTAACTATGGCTACACCTTC.

The chain combines TRBV5-4 with TRBJ1-2, with D possibly matching TRBD1 (5 bases). The CDR3 is made up of 14 amino acids. Between the trimmed V and J ends, which lost 5 bases and 4 bases, there was a span of 15 bases. Per the germline V gene, CDR1 is SGHNT and CDR2 is YYREEE (reference sequence). CDR3 nucleotides: TGTGCCAGCAGTCACGGGACTCAGCCCTATGGCTACACCTTC. This sequence encodes CASSHGTQPYGYTF.

The V gene is TRBV13, the J gene TRBJ2-2, with 10 bases lining up with TRBD2. Trimming took 5 bases from V and 4 from J; bases not matched to a gene: 13. Per the germline V gene, CDR1 is PRHDT and CDR2 is FYEKMQ (reference sequence). The CDR3 extends over 18 amino acids. In DNA form, the CDR3 reads TGTGCCAGCAGCGAGGTGTCTAGCGGGGGACTTAGCACCGGGGAGCTGTTTTTT. Its protein product is CASSEVSSGGLSTGELFF. The full variable domain, rest sourced from reference TRBV13 and TRBJ2-2, is AAGVIQSPRHLIKEKRETATLKCYPIPRHDTVYWYQQGPGQDPQFLISFYEKMQSDKGSIPDRFSAQQFSDYHSELNMSSLELGDSALYFCASSEVSSGGLSTGELFFGEGSRLTVL.

This clone came up a few times. V is TRBV19 and J is TRBJ1-5; 8 nucleotides line up with TRBD1. The CDR3 consists of 14 residues. The junction had 4 bases not matched to a gene; V was cut back by 7 bases and J by 2 bases. In germline, CDR1 is LNHDA, CDR2 SQIVND (reference sequence). The CDR3 DNA reads as TGTGCCAGTACCGGACAGGGCGGCAATCAGCCCCAGCATTTT. This translates into CASTGQGGNQPQHF.

This chain joins TRBV29-1 and TRBJ2-3, with D maybe TRBD1 (6 bases). Germline loops: CDR1 SQVTM, CDR2 ANQGSEA. The V gene lost 4 bases and the J gene lost 0 bases, with 14 bases spanning the gap. The CDR3 loop spans 15 amino acids. CDR3 in amino acids: CSVGQTGQSTDTQYF. The CDR3 region has the DNA TGCAGCGTTGGTCAGACAGGTCAAAGCACAGATACGCAGTATTTT.